What follows are 30 T cell receptor beta chains derived from one specimen sequenced in a study of identifying expanded T cells in peripheral blood. The protocol was immunoSEQ multiplex PCR, while the TCRdb copy is restricted to in-frame clones and leaves out a portion. Here the sample spans approximately 97,000 clones, around 88% being singletons. The sample comprised blood. The receptor source for this set is a person aged 18-70 years in good health.

A single count supports this clone. The genes are TRBV7-9 and TRBJ2-5; 8 bases map to TRBD1. V shed 5 bases, J shed 2 bases, and the junction held 10 bases outside the gene matches. There are 16 residues in the CDR3. Looked up from germline, CDR1 is SEHNR and CDR2 is FQNEAQ (reference sequence). DNA of the CDR3: TGTGCCAGCAGCCCCAGGGGCAGGGGGCTGCAAGAGACCCAGTACTTC. It specifies CASSPRGRGLQETQYF.

The chain joins TRBV7-2 to TRBJ2-7; TRBD1 is a possible D gene (6 bases). The CDR3 sequence is 15 residues long. Germline-derived CDR1 and CDR2 are SGHTA and FQGNSA. V gave up 3 bases and J gave up 6 bases, with 18 bases separating them. CDR3 DNA: TGTGCCAGCAGCTTTTCACAGGGCGGACTCTCCGAGCAGTACTTC. Its translation: CASSFSQGGLSEQYF.

The V and J genes are TRBV5-1 and TRBJ2-7; TRBD1 aligns across 9 bases. The CDR3 consists of 14 residues. Trimming took 5 bases from V and 2 from J; bases not matched to a gene: 5. From germline, CDR1 is SGHRS and CDR2 YFSETQ. For the CDR3, the DNA is TGCGCCAGCAGTCGGGACAGGGTCCCCTACGAGCAGTACTTC. Amino acid sequence: CASSRDRVPYEQYF.

This rearrangement joins TRBV2 to TRBJ1-6, with D tentatively TRBD1 (5 bases). The V gene's germline CDR1 is SNHLY and CDR2 FYNNEI. Trimming removed 6 bases from V and 4 bases from J, with 10 bases in between. The CDR3 loop spans 14 amino acids. The CDR3 DNA is TGTGCCAGCAGACCCGGGGGATATAATTCACCCCTCCACTTT. Translation: CASRPGGYNSPLHF.

The chain joins TRBV5-4 to TRBJ1-6; TRBD1 aligns across 8 bases. CDR3 length: 17 amino acids. V lost 3 bases, J lost 3 bases, and 8 bases stayed unmatched. Germline CDR1 reads SGHNT; CDR2 reads YYREEE (reference sequence). In nucleotides, the CDR3 is TGTGCCAGCAGCTCGCCAGGGGGCGCAGGCTATAATTCACCCCTCCACTTT. Protein: CASSSPGGAGYNSPLHF.

V usage is TRBV7-3 and J usage is TRBJ2-2; D gene uncertain. The CDR3 extends over 15 amino acids. Germline V gene lookup returns CDR1 SGHTA and CDR2 FQGTGA. V lost 2 bases to trimming and J lost 0 bases, with 7 bases between them. The CDR3 is CASSLYAPNTGELFF. As DNA, the CDR3 is TGTGCCAGCAGCTTATATGCCCCGAACACCGGGGAGCTGTTTTTT. The entire variable domain, with the rest obtained from reference TRBV7-3 and TRBJ2-2, is as follows: GAGVSQTPSNKVTEKGKYVELRCDPISGHTALYWYRQSLGQGPEFLIYFQGTGAADDSGLPNDRFFAVRPEGSVSTLKIQRTERGDSAVYLCASSLYAPNTGELFFGEGSRLTVL.

The CDR3 bases are TGTGCCAGCAGTCCGTCGGGGGTCTCCAAAAACATTCAGTACTTC. Encoded protein: CASSPSGVSKNIQYF. V is TRBV28 and J is TRBJ2-4; possible D gene TRBD2, 6 bases. V lost 5 bases and J lost 2, with 13 bases in between. This CDR3 contains 15 residues. Per the germline V gene, CDR1 is MDHEN and CDR2 is SYDVKM.

The genes are TRBV14 and TRBJ2-7; 7 nucleotides agree with TRBD1. V lost 0 bases and J lost 1; bases outside the gene matches: 3. Per germline, CDR1 SGHDN and CDR2 FVKESK. The CDR3 consists of 15 residues. Written as DNA, the CDR3 is TGTGCCAGCAGCCAAGATTGGGGACAGTCCTACGAGCAGTACTTC. This gives the protein CASSQDWGQSYEQYF.

The chain's CDR3 is CASSENDRRNTGELFF. Here the CDR3 DNA reads TGCGCCAGCAGTGAAAACGACAGGCGAAACACCGGGGAGCTGTTTTTT. The rearrangement joins TRBV10-1 to TRBJ2-2, with D perhaps TRBD1 (6 bases). Looked up from germline, CDR1 is WNHNN and CDR2 is SYGVQD (reference sequence). V shed 3 bases and J shed 2 bases, with 13 bases lying between them. The CDR3 length is 16 residues.

The V gene is TRBV19, the J gene TRBJ2-7, with 8 bases that match TRBD1. The CDR3 is 15 residues long. In germline, CDR1 is LNHDA, CDR2 SQIVND (reference sequence). V lost 0 bases, J lost 3 bases, and 4 bases stayed unmatched. CDR3 sequence reads: CASSIDGQGLYEQYF. The CDR3, as DNA: TGTGCCAGTAGTATAGACGGACAGGGTCTCTACGAGCAGTACTTC.

The chain is built from TRBV28 and TRBJ2-3; weak D call: TRBD2 (6 bases). V gave up 6 bases and J gave up 5 bases, with 21 bases separating them. Germline V CDR1 and CDR2: MDHEN, SYDVKM. The CDR3 runs to 16 residues. For the CDR3, the DNA is TGTGCCAGCAGGGTACTTCGGGACTCCCGAGGAGATACGCAGTATTTT. This encodes CASRVLRDSRGDTQYF.

This clone was recorded once. This chain links TRBV7-2 with TRBJ2-7, with 8 bases that match TRBD2. This CDR3 contains 15 residues. The germline CDR1 and CDR2 sequences are SGHTA and FQGNSA. Germline trimming cut 4 bases from V and 0 bases from J; bases unmatched to any gene: 5. The CDR3 is CASSWAGGSSYEQYF. The CDR3 DNA sequence: TGTGCCAGCAGCTGGGCGGGGGGCAGCTCCTACGAGCAGTACTTC.

The genes are TRBV28 and TRBJ2-1, with TRBD2 identical over 12 bases. The J segment lost 1 base and the V segment lost 6 bases, leaving 10 bases of the junction unmatched. CDR1 and CDR2 (germline): MDHEN, SYDVKM. The CDR3 consists of 18 residues. The CDR3 is CASSRRTSGKGSYNEQFF. For the CDR3, the DNA is TGTGCCAGCAGCAGAAGGACTAGCGGGAAGGGGTCCTACAATGAGCAGTTCTTC. Complete variable domain (other parts from reference TRBV28 and TRBJ2-1): DVKVTQSSRYLVKRTGEKVFLECVQDMDHENMFWYRQDPGLGLRLIYFSYDVKMKEKGDIPEGYSVSREKKERFSLILESASTNQTSMYLCASSRRTSGKGSYNEQFFGPGTRLTVL.

Concerning this clone itself: Other DNA variants within this sample encode the same CDR3. The chain uses TRBV30 and TRBJ1-1, with D possibly TRBD1 on 5 matching bases. CDR3 size: 13 residues. Trimming took off 3 bases at V and 0 bases at J, with 8 bases between the two ends. Germline values: CDR1 GTSNPN, CDR2 SVGIG (reference sequence). The DNA for the CDR3 is TGTGCCTGGAGGAGGGGAATGAACACTGAAGCTTTCTTT. Translation: CAWRRGMNTEAFF.

The chain joins TRBV18 to TRBJ2-1; D not certain. The CDR3 runs to 13 residues. CDR1 is KGHSH, CDR2 LQKENI, per germline. Deletions cut 6 bases from V and 1 base from J, with 7 bases between. CDR3 nucleotides: TGTGCCAGCTCGCCCGGGTCCTACAATGAGCAGTTCTTC. This encodes CASSPGSYNEQFF.

The genes are TRBV28 and TRBJ2-3; no clear D. Trimming shortened V by 5 bases and J by 7 bases, and 10 bases separated the two germline ends. From germline, CDR1 is MDHEN and CDR2 SYDVKM. The CDR3 has 12 residues. The CDR3 DNA is TGTGCCAGCAGTGTTTCAGAGAATACGCAGTATTTT. Translation: CASSVSENTQYF.

V and J are TRBV28 and TRBJ1-5, with a tentative D call TRBD1 (6 bases). The V gene's germline CDR1 is MDHEN and CDR2 SYDVKM. This CDR3 is 14 amino acids long. Trimming pared 8 bases from V and 5 bases from J, leaving 16 bases between. The CDR3 region is CASLEGTRYQPQHF. CDR3 coding DNA: TGTGCCAGCCTGGAGGGGACACGATATCAGCCCCAGCATTTT.

The chain uses TRBV11-2 and TRBJ1-2, with 9 nucleotides matching TRBD1. Germline V gene data show CDR1 as SGHAT and CDR2 as FQNNGV. Trimming removed 0 bases from V and 2 bases from J; junction bases left unmatched: 4. This CDR3 has 16 amino acids. DNA for the CDR3: TGTGCCAGCAGCTTAGACTGGACAGGGGCGAACTATGGCTACACCTTC. Protein sequence: CASSLDWTGANYGYTF. The full variable domain, rest sourced from reference TRBV11-2 and TRBJ1-2, is EAGVAQSPRYKIIEKRQSVAFWCNPISGHATLYWYQQILGQGPKLLIQFQNNGVVDDSQLPKDRFSAERLKGVDSTLKIQPAKLEDSAVYLCASSLDWTGANYGYTFGSGTRLTVV.

The V gene is TRBV14, the J gene TRBJ1-1; D is possibly TRBD1 (5 bases). The CDR3 is made up of 15 amino acids. Germline-derived CDR1 and CDR2 are SGHDN and FVKESK. The ends were cut back, 1 base at V and 11 bases at J, with 20 bases in the middle. The CDR3 reads CASSQGFRDLVSAFF. CDR3 nucleotide sequence: TGTGCCAGCAGCCAAGGGTTCAGGGATTTGGTGAGTGCTTTCTTT. Filled out from reference TRBV14 and TRBJ1-1, the complete variable domain reads EAGVTQFPSHSVIEKGQTVTLRCDPISGHDNLYWYRRVMGKEIKFLLHFVKESKQDESGMPNNRFLAERTGGTYSTLKVQPAELEDSGVYFCASSQGFRDLVSAFFGQGTRLTVV.

The rearrangement links TRBV9 to TRBJ2-7; 8 nucleotides align to TRBD2. Trimming cost V 0 bases and J 3 bases; bases outside gene matches: 2. There are 14 residues in the CDR3. Per germline, CDR1 SGDLS and CDR2 YYNGEE. DNA for the CDR3: TGTGCCAGCAGCGTAGGACGGGAGGGCTACGAGCAGTACTTC. Protein: CASSVGREGYEQYF.

The chain uses TRBV29-1 and TRBJ2-3; 11 bases line up with TRBD1. This CDR3 has 14 residues. Trimming at V came to 5 bases and at J to 4 bases, leaving 5 bases not matched to a gene. Germline V gene data show CDR1 as SQVTM and CDR2 as ANQGSEA. The CDR3 nucleotides read TGCAGCGTTTGGACAGGGGGCGCAGCAGATACGCAGTATTTT. As protein: CSVWTGGAADTQYF.

The chain is built from TRBV2 and TRBJ2-2; a possible D gene is TRBD1 (5 bases). The germline gives CDR1 SNHLY, CDR2 FYNNEI. The CDR3 is 14 residues long. V shed 7 bases and J shed 0 bases, with 9 bases lying between them. The CDR3 DNA sequence: TGTGCCAGCAAACAGGAAACGAACACCGGGGAGCTGTTTTTT. The encoded protein is CASKQETNTGELFF.

The chain is built from TRBV4-3 and TRBJ2-3; 7 bases align to TRBD2. The CDR3 runs 16 residues. The ends lost 0 bases at V and 2 bases at J; junction bases unmatched: 5. Germline values: CDR1 LGHNA, CDR2 YSLEER. The CDR3 reads CASSQELATYTDTQYF. The CDR3 region has the DNA TGCGCCAGCAGCCAAGAACTAGCGACTTACACAGATACGCAGTATTTT.

This chain connects TRBV7-2 to TRBJ2-5; 8 nucleotides agree with TRBD2. V lost 8 bases, J lost 2 bases, and 4 bases stayed unmatched. This CDR3 is 13 amino acids long. Germline CDR1 SGHTA, CDR2 FQGNSA. The CDR3 region has the DNA TGTGCCAGCTCCCGCGGGGGGCAAGAGACCCAGTACTTC. It codes for CASSRGGQETQYF.

The CDR3 DNA reads TGTGCCATCAGGCGACAGGGGGCTCGGTACGAGCAGTACTTC. Translation gives CAIRRQGARYEQYF. V is TRBV10-3 and J is TRBJ2-7, with 10 bases matching TRBD1. The CDR3 is 14 amino acids. Germline CDR1 is ENHRY and CDR2 is SYGVKD. Trimming at V came to 6 bases and at J to 4 bases, leaving 6 bases not matched to a gene.

The V gene is TRBV4-2, the J gene TRBJ2-3; D may be TRBD2 (5 bases). The CDR3 length is 15 residues. Germline CDR1 and CDR2: LGHNA and YNFKEQ. V was clipped by 1 base and J by 2 bases, with 10 bases between them. In nucleotides, the CDR3 is TGTGCCAGCAGCCAAGTTTCGGGGTACACAGATACGCAGTATTTT. Translation: CASSQVSGYTDTQYF.

In its sample, this clone was seen once. V gene TRBV5-4 combines with J gene TRBJ2-1, with 11 bases fitting TRBD2. CDR1 SGHNT and CDR2 YYREEE come from the germline V gene (reference sequence). The CDR3 spans 16 residues. Trimming removed 2 bases from V and 3 bases from J; junction bases left unmatched: 4. CDR3: CASSLPGTSGYNEQFF. In DNA, the CDR3 is TGTGCCAGCAGCTTACCCGGGACTAGCGGCTACAATGAGCAGTTCTTC.

The chain has TRBV7-9 and TRBJ1-2, with 7 bases aligning to TRBD1. Trimming removed 6 bases from V and 3 bases from J; junction bases left unmatched: 7. CDR3 length equals 14 residues. The germline gives CDR1 SEHNR, CDR2 FQNEAQ (reference sequence). The CDR3 reads CASSLQGSDYGYTF. The CDR3 DNA reads as TGTGCCAGCAGTTTACAGGGGTCGGACTATGGCTACACCTTC.

This chain links TRBV9 with TRBJ1-1; 7 bases are a match to TRBD1. The CDR3 consists of 15 residues. Germline V gene data show CDR1 as SGDLS and CDR2 as YYNGEE. V gave up 4 bases and J gave up 3 bases; unmatched junction bases: 9. CDR3 DNA: TGTGCCAGCAGCTCAGACAGGGTGATCGACACTGAAGCTTTCTTT. Translation gives CASSSDRVIDTEAFF. Full variable domain (outside the CDR3, taken from reference TRBV9 and TRBJ1-1): DSGVTQTPKHLITATGQRVTLRCSPRSGDLSVYWYQQSLDQGLQFLIQYYNGEERAKGNILERFSAQQFPDLHSELNLSSLELGDSALYFCASSSDRVIDTEAFFGQGTRLTVV.

CDR3 nucleotides: TGTGCCAGCAGCTTATCCAACACCGGGGAGCTGTTTTTT. It translates to CASSLSNTGELFF. The chain is built from TRBV11-2 and TRBJ2-2; D remains ambiguous. The CDR3 contains 13 residues. Germline assignment: CDR1 SGHAT and CDR2 FQNNGV. Trimming pared 2 bases from V and 2 bases from J, leaving 3 bases between. The variable domain in full, completed from reference TRBV11-2 and TRBJ2-2, reads EAGVAQSPRYKIIEKRQSVAFWCNPISGHATLYWYQQILGQGPKLLIQFQNNGVVDDSQLPKDRFSAERLKGVDSTLKIQPAKLEDSAVYLCASSLSNTGELFFGEGSRLTVL.